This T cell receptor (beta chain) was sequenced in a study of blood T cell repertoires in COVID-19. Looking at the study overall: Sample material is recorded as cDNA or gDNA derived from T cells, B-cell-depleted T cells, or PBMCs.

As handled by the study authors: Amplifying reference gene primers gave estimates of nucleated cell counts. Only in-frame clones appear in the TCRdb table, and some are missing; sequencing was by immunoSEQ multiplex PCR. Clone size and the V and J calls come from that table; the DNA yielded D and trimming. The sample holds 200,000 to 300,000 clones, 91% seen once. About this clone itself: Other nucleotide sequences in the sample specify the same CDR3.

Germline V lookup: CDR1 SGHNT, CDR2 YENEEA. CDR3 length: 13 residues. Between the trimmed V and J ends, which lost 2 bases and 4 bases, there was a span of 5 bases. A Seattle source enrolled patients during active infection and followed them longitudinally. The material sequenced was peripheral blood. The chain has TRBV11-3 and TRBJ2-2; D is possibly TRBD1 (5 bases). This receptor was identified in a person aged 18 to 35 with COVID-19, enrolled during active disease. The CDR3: CASSLRGTGELFF. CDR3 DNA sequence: TGTGCCAGCAGCTTAAGGGGCACCGGGGAGCTGTTTTTT.